This T cell receptor beta chain came from a study of T cells in localized non-small cell lung cancer. The junction had 6 bases not matched to a gene; V was cut back by 5 bases and J by 4 bases. This CDR3 spans 15 amino acids. The germline V gene encodes CDR1 WSHSY and CDR2 SAAADI. Concerning this clone itself: Its antigen is unknown.

Overall study results and limits: Increased T cell density in blood showed an association with longer overall survival. A single tumor region was sequenced, leaving heterogeneity possible. Uninvolved adjacent lung showed peak T cell clonality, exceeding tumor. Among the top 100 tumor clones, a median about 60 appeared in adjacent lung.

Using immunoSEQ multiplex PCR, the repertoire was profiled, and TCRdb retains in-frame clones only, with some absent. The data show around 5,000 clones, roughly 29% seen once. The sample in question was lung tumor tissue, obtained before any cancer treatment. J is TRBJ2-5 and V is TRBV10-2; 11 bases match TRBD2. The receptor's source is a man between 40 and 70 years old with stage II lung adenocarcinoma. In nucleotides, the CDR3 is TGCGCCAGCAGTTTCACTAGCGGGAGAGGAGAGACCCAGTACTTC. It codes for CASSFTSGRGETQYF.